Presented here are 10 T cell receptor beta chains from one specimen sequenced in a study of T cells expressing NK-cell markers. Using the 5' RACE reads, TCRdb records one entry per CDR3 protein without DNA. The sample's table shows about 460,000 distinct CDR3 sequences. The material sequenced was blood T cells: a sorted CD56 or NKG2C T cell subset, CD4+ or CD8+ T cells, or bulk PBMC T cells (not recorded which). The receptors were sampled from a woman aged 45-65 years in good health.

CDR3 sequence reads: CASIPGQQSGANVLTF. The chain carries TRBV12-3 or TRBV12-4 and TRBJ2-6; the D call of TRBD1 rests on TCRdb alone, since no DNA is present to check it. This CDR3 has 16 amino acids.

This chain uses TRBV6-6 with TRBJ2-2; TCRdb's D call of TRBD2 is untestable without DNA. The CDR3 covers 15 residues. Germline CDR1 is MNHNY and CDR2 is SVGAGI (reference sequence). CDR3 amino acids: CASTLVGGDTGELFF.

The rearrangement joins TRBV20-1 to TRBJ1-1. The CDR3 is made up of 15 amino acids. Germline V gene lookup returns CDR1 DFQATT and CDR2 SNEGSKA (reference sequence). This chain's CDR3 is CSARREALMNTEAFF.

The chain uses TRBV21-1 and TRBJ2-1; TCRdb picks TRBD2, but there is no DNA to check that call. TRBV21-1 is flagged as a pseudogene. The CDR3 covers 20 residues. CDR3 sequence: CASSSRLAGGPRQAYNEQFF.

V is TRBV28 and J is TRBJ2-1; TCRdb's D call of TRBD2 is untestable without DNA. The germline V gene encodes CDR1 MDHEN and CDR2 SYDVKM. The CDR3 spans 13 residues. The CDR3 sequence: CASSGLPHNEQFF.

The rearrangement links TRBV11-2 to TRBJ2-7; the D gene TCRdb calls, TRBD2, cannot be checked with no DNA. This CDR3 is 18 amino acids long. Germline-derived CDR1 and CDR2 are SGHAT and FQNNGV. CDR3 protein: CASSSQLEGMVGIPEQYF.

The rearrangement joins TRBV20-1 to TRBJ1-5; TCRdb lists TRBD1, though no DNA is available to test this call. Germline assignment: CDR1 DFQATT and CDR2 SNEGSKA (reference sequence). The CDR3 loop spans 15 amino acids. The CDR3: CSARGGRTPYQPQHF.

This CDR3 is CASYRGGPNEKLFF. This chain links TRBV6-1 with TRBJ1-4. Germline loops: CDR1 MNHNS, CDR2 SASEGT. The CDR3 is made up of 14 amino acids.

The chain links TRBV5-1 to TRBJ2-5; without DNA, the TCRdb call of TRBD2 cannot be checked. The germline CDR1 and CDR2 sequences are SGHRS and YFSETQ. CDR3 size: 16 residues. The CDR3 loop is CASSLQTSGGQETQYF.

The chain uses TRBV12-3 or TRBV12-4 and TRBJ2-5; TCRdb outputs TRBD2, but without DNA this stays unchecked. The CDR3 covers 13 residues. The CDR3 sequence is CASRKRAQETQYF.